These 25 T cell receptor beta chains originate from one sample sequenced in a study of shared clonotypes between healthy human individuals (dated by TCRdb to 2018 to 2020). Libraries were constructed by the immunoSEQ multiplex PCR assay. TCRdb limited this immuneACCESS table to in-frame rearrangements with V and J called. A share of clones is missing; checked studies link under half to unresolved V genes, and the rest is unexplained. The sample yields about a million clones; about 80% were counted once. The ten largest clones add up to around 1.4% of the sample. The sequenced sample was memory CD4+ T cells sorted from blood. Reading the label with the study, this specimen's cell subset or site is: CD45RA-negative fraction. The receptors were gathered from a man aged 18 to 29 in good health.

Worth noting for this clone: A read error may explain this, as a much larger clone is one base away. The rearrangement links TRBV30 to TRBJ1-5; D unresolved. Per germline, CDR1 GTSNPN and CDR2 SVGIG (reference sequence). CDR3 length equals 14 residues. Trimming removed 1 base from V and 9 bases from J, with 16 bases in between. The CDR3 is CAWSGINGHRPQHF. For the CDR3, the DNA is TGTGCCTGGAGTGGAATAAACGGGCATCGGCCCCAGCATTTT.

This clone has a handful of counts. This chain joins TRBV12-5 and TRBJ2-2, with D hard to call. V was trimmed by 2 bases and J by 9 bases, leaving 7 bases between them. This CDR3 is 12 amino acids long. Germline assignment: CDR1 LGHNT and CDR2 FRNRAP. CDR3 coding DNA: TGTGCTAGTGGTTTGTATAGCAGGGAGCTGTTTTTT. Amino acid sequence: CASGLYSRELFF.

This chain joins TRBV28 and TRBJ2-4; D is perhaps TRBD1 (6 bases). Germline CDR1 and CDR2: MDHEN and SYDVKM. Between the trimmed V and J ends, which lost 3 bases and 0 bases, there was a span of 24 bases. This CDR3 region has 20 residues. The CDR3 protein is CASSLARQATPQLAKNIQYF. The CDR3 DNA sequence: TGTGCCAGCAGTTTGGCCCGACAGGCCACCCCCCAACTAGCCAAAAACATTCAGTACTTC.

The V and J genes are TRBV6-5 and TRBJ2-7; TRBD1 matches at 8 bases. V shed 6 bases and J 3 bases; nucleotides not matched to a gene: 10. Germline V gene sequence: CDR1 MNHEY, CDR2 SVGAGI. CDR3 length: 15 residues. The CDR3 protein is CASSRGITGGYEQYF. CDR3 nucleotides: TGTGCCAGCAGCCGGGGTATTACAGGGGGCTACGAGCAGTACTTC.

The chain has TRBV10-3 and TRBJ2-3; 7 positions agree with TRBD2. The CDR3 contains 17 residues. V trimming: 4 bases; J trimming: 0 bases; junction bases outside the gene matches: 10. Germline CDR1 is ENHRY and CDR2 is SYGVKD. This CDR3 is CAISGAGRSISTDTQYF. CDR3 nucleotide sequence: TGTGCCATCAGTGGAGCGGGACGGTCAATCAGCACAGATACGCAGTATTTT.

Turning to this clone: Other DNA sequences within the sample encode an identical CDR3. The CDR3 region has the DNA TGTGCCAGCAGCTCAGGGAGTTCCTACGAGCAGTACTTC. Translation gives CASSSGSSYEQYF. This sequence joins TRBV11-3 and TRBJ2-7; D tentatively fits TRBD1 or TRBD2 (5 bases each). V gave up 4 bases and J gave up 1 base, with 8 bases separating them. The length of the CDR3 is 13 residues. Germline V CDR1 and CDR2: SGHNT, YENEEA.

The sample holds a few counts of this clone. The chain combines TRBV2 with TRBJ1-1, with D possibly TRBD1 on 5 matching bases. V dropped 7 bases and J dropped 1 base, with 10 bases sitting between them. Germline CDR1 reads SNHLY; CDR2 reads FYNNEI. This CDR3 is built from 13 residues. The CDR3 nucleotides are TGTGCCAGCACCATGGGGGAGAACACTGAAGCTTTCTTT. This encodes CASTMGENTEAFF. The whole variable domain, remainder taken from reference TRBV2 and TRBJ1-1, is EPEVTQTPSHQVTQMGQEVILRCVPISNHLYFYWYRQILGQKVEFLVSFYNNEISEKSEIFDDQFSVERPDGSNFTLKIRSTKLEDSAMYFCASTMGENTEAFFGQGTRLTVV.

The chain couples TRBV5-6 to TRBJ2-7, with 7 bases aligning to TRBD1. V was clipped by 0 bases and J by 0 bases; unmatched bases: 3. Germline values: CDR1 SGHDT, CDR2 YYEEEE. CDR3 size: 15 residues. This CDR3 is CASSLGQGVSYEQYF. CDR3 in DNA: TGTGCCAGCAGCTTGGGGCAGGGGGTCTCCTACGAGCAGTACTTC.

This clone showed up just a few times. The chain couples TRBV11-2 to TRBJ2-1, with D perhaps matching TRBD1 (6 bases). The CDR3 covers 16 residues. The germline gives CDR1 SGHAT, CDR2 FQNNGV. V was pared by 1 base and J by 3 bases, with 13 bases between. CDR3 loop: CASSLGSSTGYNEQFF. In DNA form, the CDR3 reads TGTGCCAGCAGCTTAGGTTCTTCGACAGGCTACAATGAGCAGTTCTTC.

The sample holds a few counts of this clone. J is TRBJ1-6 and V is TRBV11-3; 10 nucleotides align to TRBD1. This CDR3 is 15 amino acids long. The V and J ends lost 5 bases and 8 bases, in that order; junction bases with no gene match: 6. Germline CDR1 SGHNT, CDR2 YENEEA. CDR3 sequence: CASSTGTGDHSPLHF. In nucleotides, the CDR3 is TGTGCCAGCAGCACTGGGACAGGGGATCATTCACCCCTCCACTTT.

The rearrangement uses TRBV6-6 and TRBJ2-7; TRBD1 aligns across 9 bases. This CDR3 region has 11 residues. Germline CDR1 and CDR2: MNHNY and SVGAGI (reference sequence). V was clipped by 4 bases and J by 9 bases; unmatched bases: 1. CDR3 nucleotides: TGTGCCAGCAGTTCGGGACAGGGGCAGTACTTC. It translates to CASSSGQGQYF.

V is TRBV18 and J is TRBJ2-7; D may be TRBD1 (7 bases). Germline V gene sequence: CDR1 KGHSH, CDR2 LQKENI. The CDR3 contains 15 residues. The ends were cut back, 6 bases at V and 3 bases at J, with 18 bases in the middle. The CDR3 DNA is TGTGCCAGCTCGCCGGCAGGGGGGTTGTTCTACGAGCAGTACTTC. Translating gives CASSPAGGLFYEQYF.

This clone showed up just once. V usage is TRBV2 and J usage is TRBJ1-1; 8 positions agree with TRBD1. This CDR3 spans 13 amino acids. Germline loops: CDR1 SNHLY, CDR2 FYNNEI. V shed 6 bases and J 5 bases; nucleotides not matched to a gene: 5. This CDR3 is CASRTTGATEAFF. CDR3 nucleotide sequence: TGTGCCAGCAGAACGACAGGGGCAACTGAAGCTTTCTTT.

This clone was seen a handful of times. The CDR3 is CASSPFLATNEKLFF. In nucleotides, the CDR3 is TGTGCCAGCAGCCCGTTTTTAGCAACTAATGAAAAACTGTTTTTT. This chain links TRBV9 with TRBJ1-4; D unresolved. This CDR3 has 15 residues. V was shortened by 4 bases and J by 0 bases, with 10 bases between the two germline ends. From germline, CDR1 is SGDLS and CDR2 YYNGEE.

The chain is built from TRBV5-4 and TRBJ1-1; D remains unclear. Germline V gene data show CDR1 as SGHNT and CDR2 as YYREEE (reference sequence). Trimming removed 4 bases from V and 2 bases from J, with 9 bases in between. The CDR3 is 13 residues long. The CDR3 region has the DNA TGTGCCAGCAGCCCCAACCAAAACACTGAAGCTTTCTTT. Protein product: CASSPNQNTEAFF.

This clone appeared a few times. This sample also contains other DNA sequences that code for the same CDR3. The CDR3 DNA is TGTGCCAGCAGCTGGGGGACAGGGAGGGCCACTGAAGCTTTCTTT. As protein: CASSWGTGRATEAFF. The rearrangement uses TRBV11-2 and TRBJ1-1, with 9 positions matching TRBD1. The germline V gene has CDR1 SGHAT and CDR2 FQNNGV. This CDR3 is 15 amino acids long. The junction had 7 bases not matched to a gene; V was cut back by 4 bases and J by 4 bases. Together with reference TRBV11-2 and TRBJ1-1, the CDR3 gives the full variable domain: EAGVAQSPRYKIIEKRQSVAFWCNPISGHATLYWYQQILGQGPKLLIQFQNNGVVDDSQLPKDRFSAERLKGVDSTLKIQPAKLEDSAVYLCASSWGTGRATEAFFGQGTRLTVV.

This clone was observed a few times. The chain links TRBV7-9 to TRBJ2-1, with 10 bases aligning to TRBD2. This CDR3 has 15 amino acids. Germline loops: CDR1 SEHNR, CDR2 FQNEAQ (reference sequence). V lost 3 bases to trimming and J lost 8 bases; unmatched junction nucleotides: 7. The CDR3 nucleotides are TGTGCCAGCAGCTTTGGGACTAGCGCCCGGGATGAGCAGTTCTTC. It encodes CASSFGTSARDEQFF.

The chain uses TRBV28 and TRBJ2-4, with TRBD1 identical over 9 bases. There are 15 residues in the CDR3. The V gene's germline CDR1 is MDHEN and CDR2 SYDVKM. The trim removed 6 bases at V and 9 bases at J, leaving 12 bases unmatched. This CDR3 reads CASRGAGQGVGIQYF. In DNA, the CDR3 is TGTGCCAGCAGGGGTGCGGGACAGGGAGTGGGCATTCAGTACTTC.

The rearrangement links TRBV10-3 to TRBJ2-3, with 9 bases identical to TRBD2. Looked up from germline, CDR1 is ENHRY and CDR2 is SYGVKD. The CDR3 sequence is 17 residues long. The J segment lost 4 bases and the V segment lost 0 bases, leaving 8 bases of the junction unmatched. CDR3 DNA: TGTGCCATCAGTGAGTCGATAGCGGGAGCCTCCGCAGATACGCAGTATTTT. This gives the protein CAISESIAGASADTQYF.

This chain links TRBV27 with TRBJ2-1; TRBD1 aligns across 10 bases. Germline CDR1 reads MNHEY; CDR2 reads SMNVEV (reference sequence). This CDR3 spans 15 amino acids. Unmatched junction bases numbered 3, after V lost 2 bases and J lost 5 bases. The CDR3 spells CASSLSGTGDNEQFF. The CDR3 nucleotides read TGTGCCAGCAGTTTAAGCGGGACAGGGGACAATGAGCAGTTCTTC.

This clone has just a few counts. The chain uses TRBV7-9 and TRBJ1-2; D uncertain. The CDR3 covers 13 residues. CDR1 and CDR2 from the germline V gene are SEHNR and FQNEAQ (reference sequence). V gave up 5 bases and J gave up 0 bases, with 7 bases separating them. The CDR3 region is CASSATANYGYTF. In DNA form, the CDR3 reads TGTGCCAGCAGCGCCACAGCTAACTATGGCTACACCTTC.

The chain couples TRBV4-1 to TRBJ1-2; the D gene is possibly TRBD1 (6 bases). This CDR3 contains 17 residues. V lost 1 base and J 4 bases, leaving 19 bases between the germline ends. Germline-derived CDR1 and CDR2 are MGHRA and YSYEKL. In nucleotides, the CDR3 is TGCGCCAGCAGCCAAGGGGGTCGACAGGCCATAGGCTATGGCTACACCTTC. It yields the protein CASSQGGRQAIGYGYTF.

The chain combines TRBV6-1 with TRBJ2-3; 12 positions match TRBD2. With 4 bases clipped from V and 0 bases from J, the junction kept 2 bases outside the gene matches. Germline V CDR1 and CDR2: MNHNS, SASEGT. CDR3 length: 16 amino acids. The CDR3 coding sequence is TGTGCCAGCAGTGCCGGGACTAGCGGGAGCACAGATACGCAGTATTTT. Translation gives CASSAGTSGSTDTQYF.

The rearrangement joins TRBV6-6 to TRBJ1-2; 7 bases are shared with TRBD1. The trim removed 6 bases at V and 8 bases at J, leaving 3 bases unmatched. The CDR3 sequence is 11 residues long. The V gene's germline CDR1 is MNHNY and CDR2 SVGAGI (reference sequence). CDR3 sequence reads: CASRRQGGYTF. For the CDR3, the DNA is TGTGCCAGCAGGCGACAGGGAGGCTACACCTTC.

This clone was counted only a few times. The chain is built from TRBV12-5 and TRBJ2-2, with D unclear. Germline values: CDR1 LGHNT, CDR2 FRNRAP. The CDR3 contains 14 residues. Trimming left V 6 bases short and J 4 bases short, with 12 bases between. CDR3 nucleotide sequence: TGTGCTAGTGGCGCCCTGGACCGCACCGGGGAGCTGTTTTTT. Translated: CASGALDRTGELFF.